The 28 T cell receptor beta chains in this list originate from one sample, sequenced in a study of OX40 agonist ivuxolimab in advanced cancers. Some clones are missing from TCRdb's copy, which holds only in-frame ones; the method was immunoSEQ multiplex PCR. In the table there are tens of thousands of clones, approximately 92% of which are singletons. The sequencing here drew on CD4+ or CD8+ T cells sorted from blood, taken in a trial of the OX40 agonist ivuxolimab. These receptors all stem from an adult with an advanced solid tumor such as melanoma, head and neck, liver or kidney cancer.

V and J are TRBV18 and TRBJ2-3, with a possible D match to TRBD1 (7 bases). The germline gives CDR1 KGHSH, CDR2 LQKENI. The CDR3 has 17 amino acids. The germline V and J ends were trimmed by 0 bases and 3 bases, with 16 bases remaining between them. The CDR3 nucleotides read TGTGCCAGCTCACCACCCAAGGCAGGGGGGTGGACAGATACGCAGTATTTT. Translating gives CASSPPKAGGWTDTQYF. The entire variable domain, with the rest obtained from reference TRBV18 and TRBJ2-3, is as follows: NAGVMQNPRHLVRRRGQEARLRCSPMKGHSHVYWYRQLPEEGLKFMVYLQKENIIDESGMPKERFSAEFPKEGPSILRIQQVVRGDSAAYFCASSPPKAGGWTDTQYFGPGTRLTVL.

CDR3 in DNA: TGTGCCAGCAGCGGCAGGGTAACCGGGGAGCTGTTTTTT. Encoded protein: CASSGRVTGELFF. This sequence joins TRBV14 and TRBJ2-2; a possible D gene is TRBD1 (5 bases). The V end was cut by 5 bases, the J end by 5 bases, with 9 bases between. This CDR3 has 13 residues. The germline V gene encodes CDR1 SGHDN and CDR2 FVKESK.

The gene calls are TRBV7-9 and TRBJ1-2; D is unresolved. The CDR3 length is 11 residues. V gave up 11 bases and J gave up 7 bases, with 14 bases separating them. Germline V gives CDR1 SEHNR, CDR2 FQNEAQ (reference sequence). The CDR3 bases are TGTGCCGCTCGATCCGCTCCTGGCTACACCTTC. It encodes CAARSAPGYTF.

The chain uses TRBV5-5 and TRBJ2-7, with 9 bases aligning to TRBD2. V lost 0 bases to trimming and J lost 1 base; unmatched junction nucleotides: 5. The CDR3 sequence is 16 residues long. Germline CDR1 is SGHKS and CDR2 is YYEKEE (reference sequence). The CDR3 DNA reads as TGTGCCAGCAGCTTGGATCTGGGACTAGCTTCCTACGAGCAGTACTTC. Its protein product is CASSLDLGLASYEQYF.

This rearrangement joins TRBV7-9 to TRBJ2-1; either TRBD1 or TRBD2 may supply D (6 bases each). Per germline, CDR1 SEHNR and CDR2 FQNEAQ (reference sequence). V lost 3 bases and J 10 bases, leaving 19 bases between the germline ends. This CDR3 is built from 15 residues. The CDR3 DNA is TGTGCCAGCAGCTTTCGCGGGACTCAGAGGGGGGAGCAGTTCTTC. The encoded protein is CASSFRGTQRGEQFF.

The chain combines TRBV18 with TRBJ1-2, with D possibly being TRBD1 (6 bases). Germline CDR1 is KGHSH and CDR2 is LQKENI. V was clipped by 2 bases and J by 4 bases, with 11 bases between them. The CDR3 is 14 residues long. CDR3: CASSPNGQTYGYTF. The DNA of the CDR3 is TGTGCCAGCTCACCAAATGGACAGACCTATGGCTACACCTTC.

The genes are TRBV10-1 and TRBJ2-7, with 9 bases fitting TRBD1. The CDR3 runs 13 residues. The germline gives CDR1 WNHNN, CDR2 SYGVQD (reference sequence). V lost 11 bases to trimming and J lost 2 bases; unmatched junction nucleotides: 7. The CDR3 DNA reads TGCGCCGGCGGGACAGGGTTCCCCTACGAGCAGTACTTC. This translates into CAGGTGFPYEQYF.

V gene TRBV4-2 combines with J gene TRBJ2-3, with D perhaps matching TRBD1 or TRBD2 (5 bases each). Germline V gene lookup returns CDR1 LGHNA and CDR2 YNFKEQ. CDR3 size: 16 residues. The V end lost 4 bases, the J end lost 4 bases, and 18 bases lay between the germline ends. The CDR3: CASSLHGTGVSDTQYF. The CDR3 region has the DNA TGTGCCAGCAGCCTGCACGGGACCGGTGTTTCAGATACGCAGTATTTT.

The rearrangement uses TRBV5-5 and TRBJ2-6; D not certain. The V end lost 0 bases, the J end lost 0 bases, and 10 bases lay between the germline ends. Per the germline V gene, CDR1 is SGHKS and CDR2 is YYEKEE (reference sequence). The length of the CDR3 is 17 residues. The CDR3 DNA sequence: TGTGCCAGCAGCTTGGGTAATCTCCTCTCTGGGGCCAACGTCCTGACTTTC. Translation gives CASSLGNLLSGANVLTF.

V is TRBV5-4 and J is TRBJ1-2; D remains ambiguous. CDR3 length: 14 amino acids. CDR1 is SGHNT and CDR2 is YYREEE in the germline V gene (reference sequence). Between the trimmed V and J ends, which lost 3 bases and 5 bases, there was a span of 14 bases. CDR3 residues: CASSSDPSLYGYTF. The CDR3 nucleotides read TGTGCCAGCAGCTCCGACCCCTCCCTTTATGGCTACACCTTC.

Points on this clone: The CDR3 carries no conserved terminal phenylalanine or tryptophan, so it likely arises from a read error. The DNA is omitted, as the CDR3 cannot be located on it reliably, and the CDR3 follows TCRdb's listing. This chain uses TRBV28 with TRBJ2-7; whether TRBD1, the table's D call, matches the DNA was not checked. The germline V gene has CDR1 MDHEN and CDR2 SYDVKM. The CDR3 is 12 residues long, counting both termini. The CDR3 region is CASSLNRGPIYR.

The CDR3 DNA is TGTGCCAGCAGCGGGGGTTCTGGGGCCAACGTCCTGACTTTC. Amino acids: CASSGGSGANVLTF. The rearrangement links TRBV27 to TRBJ2-6, with a weak D call TRBD2 (6 bases). From germline, CDR1 is MNHEY and CDR2 SMNVEV (reference sequence). This CDR3 has 14 amino acids. V lost 6 bases and J 1 base, leaving 7 bases between the germline ends.

The J gene is TRBJ1-2, the V gene TRBV28; D gene uncertain. Looked up from germline, CDR1 is MDHEN and CDR2 is SYDVKM. Trimming pared 4 bases from V and 4 bases from J, leaving 7 bases between. This CDR3 spans 12 amino acids. DNA of the CDR3: TGTGCCAGCAGTTCGACTGTCTATGGCTACACCTTC. Translating it yields CASSSTVYGYTF.

The chain joins TRBV6-1 to TRBJ2-7; D gene ambiguous. CDR1 is MNHNS and CDR2 is SASEGT in the germline V gene. V lost 0 bases to trimming and J lost 6 bases, with 12 bases between them. This CDR3 is 14 amino acids long. As DNA, the CDR3 is TGTGCCAGCAGTGAAGCCGGCAGGTTGTCCGAGCAGTACTTC. Residues: CASSEAGRLSEQYF.

This clone was observed once. The rearrangement links TRBV6-1 to TRBJ1-2; D is undetermined. Trimming took 2 bases from V and 4 from J, leaving 5 bases between them. Per the germline V gene, CDR1 is MNHNS and CDR2 is SASEGT. There are 12 residues in the CDR3. DNA for the CDR3: TGTGCCAGCAGTGAATGGAGCTATGGCTACACCTTC. Its translation: CASSEWSYGYTF.

J is TRBJ1-1 and V is TRBV18; possibly TRBD1 for D (5 bases). This CDR3 has 14 residues. Germline CDR1 and CDR2: KGHSH and LQKENI. Trimming removed 3 bases from V and 1 base from J, with 9 bases in between. CDR3 coding DNA: TGTGCCAGCTCACCTTCCGGGGGGAACACTGAAGCTTTCTTT. This translates into CASSPSGGNTEAFF.

The gene calls are TRBV18 and TRBJ2-1; 11 bases fit TRBD1. Germline V CDR1 and CDR2: KGHSH, LQKENI. After removal of 5 bases from V and 2 bases from J, the junction contained 5 bases not matched to a gene. The CDR3 consists of 16 residues. For the CDR3, the DNA is TGTGCCAGCTCAGAGGGACAGGGGGTTACCTACAATGAGCAGTTCTTC. Its protein product is CASSEGQGVTYNEQFF.

The chain joins TRBV7-3 to TRBJ2-6; 7 nucleotides align to TRBD1. CDR1 SGHTA and CDR2 FQGTGA come from the germline V gene. The V gene end was trimmed by 5 bases and the J gene end by 2 bases; junction bases not matched to a gene: 9. The CDR3 is 17 residues long. CDR3 amino acids: CASSLQGTPPGANVLTF. The CDR3 region has the DNA TGTGCCAGCAGCCTACAGGGGACCCCGCCTGGGGCCAACGTCCTGACTTTC.

This chain uses TRBV7-8 with TRBJ1-2; no clear D gene. With 6 bases removed from V and 8 bases from J, the gap between germline ends came to 22 bases. Germline CDR1 and CDR2: SGHVS and FQNEAQ. There are 15 residues in the CDR3. CDR3 in amino acids: CASSPPLGSLGGYTF. Written as DNA, the CDR3 is TGTGCCAGCAGTCCCCCGCTAGGATCCTTAGGCGGCTACACCTTC. The full variable domain, rest sourced from reference TRBV7-8 and TRBJ1-2, is GAGVSQSPRYKVAKRGQDVALRCDPISGHVSLFWYQQALGQGPEFLTYFQNEAQLDKSGLPSDRFFAERPEGSVSTLKIQRTQQEDSAVYLCASSPPLGSLGGYTFGSGTRLTVV.

The sample holds a few counts of this clone. This chain connects TRBV29-1 to TRBJ1-4; 7 bases align to TRBD1. Trimming took 6 bases from V and 5 from J; bases not matched to a gene: 15. CDR1 is SQVTM and CDR2 is ANQGSEA in the germline V gene. The CDR3 runs 16 residues. The CDR3 sequence: CSVYEVGTALNEKLFF. For the CDR3, the DNA is TGCAGCGTGTACGAAGTTGGGACAGCTTTAAATGAAAAACTGTTTTTT.

The chain links TRBV28 to TRBJ2-7; a weak D match, TRBD2 (6 bases). This CDR3 has 13 residues. Trimming cost V 6 bases and J 4 bases, with 13 bases left between them. The V gene's germline CDR1 is MDHEN and CDR2 SYDVKM. CDR3 in DNA: TGTGCCAGCAGCCCCTTAGGGACTTACGAGCAGTACTTC. As protein: CASSPLGTYEQYF.

This chain uses TRBV11-3 with TRBJ1-1; D perhaps matches TRBD1 (6 bases). The CDR3 covers 13 residues. The ends were cut back, 7 bases at V and 5 bases at J, with 14 bases in the middle. CDR1 is SGHNT, CDR2 YENEEA, per germline. The CDR3 coding sequence is TGTGCCAGCACCTTCAAGGGGGGAACTGAAGCTTTCTTT. Translation: CASTFKGGTEAFF.

The chain links TRBV7-2 to TRBJ1-4; D gene uncertain. The V gene lost 5 bases and the J gene lost 6 bases, with 13 bases spanning the gap. The CDR3 length is 14 residues. Germline CDR1 is SGHTA and CDR2 is FQGNSA. CDR3 bases: TGTGCCAGCAGCCCTTATGACACGTATGAAAAACTGTTTTTT. It codes for CASSPYDTYEKLFF.

A single count supports this clone. V usage is TRBV7-2 and J usage is TRBJ2-7; D is unclear. With 5 bases removed from V and 2 bases from J, the gap between germline ends came to 13 bases. CDR3 length: 14 amino acids. Looked up from germline, CDR1 is SGHTA and CDR2 is FQGNSA. For the CDR3, the DNA is TGTGCCAGCAGCGCCGGGCCCCTACCCTACGAGCAGTACTTC. Translated: CASSAGPLPYEQYF.

V and J are TRBV4-1 and TRBJ2-1; D remains unclear. This CDR3 has 15 residues. V lost 3 bases and J lost 4, with 13 bases in between. Germline V lookup: CDR1 MGHRA, CDR2 YSYEKL. The CDR3 sequence: CASSQPTTLYNEQFF. For the CDR3, the DNA is TGCGCCAGCAGCCAGCCGACCACCTTATACAATGAGCAGTTCTTC.

CDR3 sequence reads: CASSYGWGGTEAFF. As DNA, the CDR3 is TGTGCCAGCAGTTACGGTTGGGGTGGCACTGAAGCTTTCTTT. The rearrangement uses TRBV6-6 and TRBJ1-1; the D is unclear. V was shortened by 2 bases and J by 4 bases, with 11 bases between the two germline ends. This CDR3 has 14 amino acids. Germline loops: CDR1 MNHNY, CDR2 SVGAGI (reference sequence).

The chain recombines TRBV30 with TRBJ2-4, with no clear D. The germline V and J ends were trimmed by 3 bases and 2 bases, with 11 bases remaining between them. CDR1 and CDR2 from the germline V gene are GTSNPN and SVGIG (reference sequence). The CDR3 totals 14 residues. The CDR3 DNA follows: TGTGCCTGGAGCCCGAAAAGCCCCAAAAACATTCAGTACTTC. Its protein is CAWSPKSPKNIQYF.

The rearrangement joins TRBV25-1 to TRBJ2-2, with 8 bases that match TRBD2. Trimming cost V 5 bases and J 1 base; bases outside gene matches: 9. The CDR3 runs 17 residues. The germline V gene has CDR1 MGHDK and CDR2 SYGVNS. As DNA, the CDR3 is TGTGCCAGCAGTCCCCTCGGGGGGGGAATGAACACCGGGGAGCTGTTTTTT. It yields the protein CASSPLGGGMNTGELFF. The full variable domain, in which reference TRBV25-1 and TRBJ2-2 provide the parts outside the CDR3, is EADIYQTPRYLVIGTGKKITLECSQTMGHDKMYWYQQDPGMELHLIHYSYGVNSTEKGDLSSESTVSRIRTEHFPLTLESARPSHTSQYLCASSPLGGGMNTGELFFGEGSRLTVL.